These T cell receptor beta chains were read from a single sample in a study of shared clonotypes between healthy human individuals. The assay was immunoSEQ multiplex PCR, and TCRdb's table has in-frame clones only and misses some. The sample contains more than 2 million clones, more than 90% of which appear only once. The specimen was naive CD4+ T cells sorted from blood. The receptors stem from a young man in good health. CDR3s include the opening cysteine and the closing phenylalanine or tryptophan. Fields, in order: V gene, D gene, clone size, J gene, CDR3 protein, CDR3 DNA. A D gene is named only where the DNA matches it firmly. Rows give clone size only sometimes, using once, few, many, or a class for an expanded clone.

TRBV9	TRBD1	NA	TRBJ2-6	CASNRGDSGANVLTF	TGTGCCAGCAACAGGGGAGACTCTGGGGCCAACGTCCTGACTTTC
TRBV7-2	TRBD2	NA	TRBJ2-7	CASSLDSSGSIWEQYF	TGTGCCAGCAGCTTAGACTCTAGCGGGAGTATCTGGGAGCAGTACTTC
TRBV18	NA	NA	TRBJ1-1	CASSPPTAMNTEAFF	TGTGCCAGCTCACCACCGACTGCTATGAACACTGAAGCTTTCTTT
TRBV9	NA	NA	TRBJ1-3	CASSPSAKGGGNTIYF	TGTGCCAGCAGCCCGTCGGCGAAAGGGGGAGGAAACACCATATATTTT
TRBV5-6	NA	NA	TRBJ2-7	CASSLPGTAYEQYF	TGTGCCAGCAGCTTACCCGGGACCGCTTACGAGCAGTACTTC
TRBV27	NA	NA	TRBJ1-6	CASSSLTENYSPLHF	TGTGCCAGCAGTTCCTTGACCGAGAACTATTCACCCCTCCACTTT
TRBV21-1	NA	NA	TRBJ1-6	CASSNSGRISSYNSPLHF	TGTGCCAGCAGCAATAGCGGGCGGATTAGCTCCTATAATTCACCCCTCCACTTT
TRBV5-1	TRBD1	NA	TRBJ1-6	CASSLAGRGRDGSPLHF	TGCGCCAGCAGCTTGGCCGGCAGGGGGCGTGATGGTTCACCCCTCCACTTT
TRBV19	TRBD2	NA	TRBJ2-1	CASSMRFSGRSSSYNEQFF	TGTGCCAGTAGTATGCGGTTTAGCGGGAGGTCCAGCTCCTACAATGAGCAGTTCTTC
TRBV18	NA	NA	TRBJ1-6	CASSQSDQGLAPLHF	TGTGCCAGCTCACAATCGGACCAGGGTCTGGCGCCCCTCCACTTT
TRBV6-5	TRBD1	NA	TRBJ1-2	CASSRGQGKHYGYTF	TGTGCCAGCAGTCGCGGACAGGGGAAGCACTATGGCTACACCTTC
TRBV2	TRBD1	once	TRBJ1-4	CASSARATGWDEKLFF	TGTGCCAGCAGTGCCAGAGCGACAGGGTGGGATGAAAAACTGTTTTTT
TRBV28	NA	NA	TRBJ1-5	CASGVGRAGNQPQHF	TGTGCCAGCGGGGTAGGCAGGGCGGGCAATCAGCCCCAGCATTTT
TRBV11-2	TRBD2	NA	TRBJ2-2	CASSRGLAGGTGELFF	TGTGCCAGCAGCCGAGGCCTAGCGGGGGGAACCGGGGAGCTGTTTTTT
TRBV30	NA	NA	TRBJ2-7	CAWSNSYEQYF	TGTGCCTGGAGTAACTCCTACGAGCAGTACTTC